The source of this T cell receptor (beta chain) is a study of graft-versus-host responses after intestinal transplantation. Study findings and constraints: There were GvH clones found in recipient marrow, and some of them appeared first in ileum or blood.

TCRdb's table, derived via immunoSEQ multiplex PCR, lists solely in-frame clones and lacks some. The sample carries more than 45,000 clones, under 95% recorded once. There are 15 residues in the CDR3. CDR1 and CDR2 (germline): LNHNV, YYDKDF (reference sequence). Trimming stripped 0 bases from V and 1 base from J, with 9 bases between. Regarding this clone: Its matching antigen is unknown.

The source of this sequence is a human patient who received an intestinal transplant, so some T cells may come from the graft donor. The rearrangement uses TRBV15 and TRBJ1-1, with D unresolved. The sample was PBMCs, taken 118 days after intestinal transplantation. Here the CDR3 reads CATSRDQAGNTEAFF. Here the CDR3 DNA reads TGTGCCACCAGCAGAGATCAGGCAGGGAACACTGAAGCTTTCTTT.